The 8 T cell receptor beta chains presented below share a single source sample, sequenced in a study of blood T cell repertoires in COVID-19. Profiled with immunoSEQ multiplex PCR; TCRdb holds only in-frame clones, not every one. The sample holds under 500,000 clones, roughly nine tenths seen once. The sample was PBMCs or T cells enriched from blood (not recorded which). The receptors stem from a man aged 25 to 40 who had recovered from COVID-19.

The chain has TRBV30 and TRBJ2-3; D may be TRBD2 (5 bases). Germline V lookup: CDR1 GTSNPN, CDR2 SVGIG (reference sequence). The CDR3 extends over 17 amino acids. The germline V and J ends were trimmed by 7 bases and 3 bases, with 26 bases remaining between them. CDR3 DNA sequence: TGTGCCTCGCAAGCCGGGAAAAGGTTTGGCATTACAGATACGCAGTATTTT. This gives the protein CASQAGKRFGITDTQYF.

The CDR3 DNA is TGTGCCAGCTCACTCTCGTCACTAGCGGGAGGGTCAGATACGCAGTATTTT. This codes for CASSLSSLAGGSDTQYF. The gene calls are TRBV18 and TRBJ2-3; 13 bases line up with TRBD2. Germline CDR1 and CDR2: KGHSH and LQKENI. J was trimmed by 4 bases and V by 4 bases; bases with no gene match: 8. The CDR3 spans 17 residues.

CDR3 loop: CATLGQTYSNQPQHF. In nucleotides, the CDR3 is TGTGCCACCCTTGGACAAACATATAGCAATCAGCCCCAGCATTTT. The V call is TRBV6-5, the J call TRBJ1-5, with D maybe TRBD1 (5 bases). CDR1 and CDR2 (germline): MNHEY, SVGAGI. V was trimmed by 10 bases and J by 0 bases, leaving 16 bases between them. This CDR3 region has 15 residues.

The CDR3 region is CASSLLTENTEAFF. CDR3 sequence (DNA): TGTGCCAGCAGTTTATTGACAGAGAACACTGAAGCTTTCTTT. This chain links TRBV27 with TRBJ1-1; possible D gene TRBD1, 5 bases. The CDR3 length is 14 residues. Germline V lookup: CDR1 MNHEY, CDR2 SMNVEV (reference sequence). The V end was cut by 1 base, the J end by 1 base, with 7 bases between.

J is TRBJ2-2 and V is TRBV2; TRBD1 aligns across 9 bases. Germline V gene lookup returns CDR1 SNHLY and CDR2 FYNNEI. The CDR3 sequence is 15 residues long. V trimming: 10 bases; J trimming: 4 bases; junction bases outside the gene matches: 10. The CDR3 sequence: CATQAGTGFTGELFF. In DNA form, the CDR3 reads TGTGCCACCCAAGCCGGGACAGGGTTCACCGGGGAGCTGTTTTTT.

This sequence joins TRBV7-2 and TRBJ2-7; 11 bases are a match to TRBD2. Per the germline V gene, CDR1 is SGHTA and CDR2 is FQGNSA. With V trimmed by 5 bases and J by 5 bases, 8 bases remained unmatched. CDR3 length: 15 residues. The CDR3 region is CASSITSGSVNEQYF. In DNA form, the CDR3 reads TGTGCCAGCAGCATTACTAGCGGGAGCGTCAACGAGCAGTACTTC.

The rearrangement links TRBV5-1 to TRBJ2-1; D may be TRBD1 (5 bases). The CDR3 runs 15 residues. Per germline, CDR1 SGHRS and CDR2 YFSETQ. The ends were cut back, 0 bases at V and 0 bases at J, with 7 bases in the middle. The chain's CDR3 is CASSLGQPSYNEQFF. The CDR3 coding sequence is TGCGCCAGCAGCTTGGGACAGCCCTCCTACAATGAGCAGTTCTTC.

This chain uses TRBV27 with TRBJ2-7; D is unresolved. V lost 2 bases and J 6 bases, leaving 14 bases between the germline ends. Germline assignment: CDR1 MNHEY and CDR2 SMNVEV (reference sequence). The CDR3 spans 14 residues. CDR3 sequence reads: CASSLGDSVGEQYF. The CDR3 DNA sequence: TGTGCCAGCAGTTTAGGTGACTCAGTTGGCGAGCAGTACTTC.